The 15 T cell receptor beta chains given below trace back to one sample, sequenced in a study of cytomegalovirus exposure and HLA in healthy donors. The PCR used 60 Vbeta and 13 Jbeta primers. The table came from immunoSEQ multiplex PCR; TCRdb's copy has only in-frame clones and leaves some out. The sample records fewer than 250,000 clones, around 90% being singletons. Specimen: PBMCs. The receptors originated from a boy under 10 years old in good health and CMV-seronegative.

V usage is TRBV7-8 and J usage is TRBJ1-5; D perhaps matches TRBD1 (5 bases). The V gene lost 1 base and the J gene lost 3 bases, with 10 bases spanning the gap. The CDR3 runs to 15 residues. Germline V gene lookup returns CDR1 SGHVS and CDR2 FQNEAQ. The CDR3 DNA follows: TGTGCCAGCAGCTTAGGCAGGGAATACAATCAGCCCCAGCATTTT. It codes for CASSLGREYNQPQHF. Drawing the rest from reference TRBV7-8 and TRBJ1-5, the complete variable domain is GAGVSQSPRYKVAKRGQDVALRCDPISGHVSLFWYQQALGQGPEFLTYFQNEAQLDKSGLPSDRFFAERPEGSVSTLKIQRTQQEDSAVYLCASSLGREYNQPQHFGDGTRLSIL.

The V gene is TRBV5-8, the J gene TRBJ2-1, with TRBD2 matching over 9 bases. The CDR3 has 15 residues. The germline CDR1 and CDR2 sequences are SGHTS and YDEGEE. Unmatched junction bases numbered 4, after V lost 0 bases and J lost 6 bases. This chain's CDR3 is CASSLVVAGVNEQFF. CDR3 nucleotides: TGTGCCAGCAGCTTGGTGGTAGCGGGAGTCAATGAGCAGTTCTTC.

This clone was seen once. This specimen includes other DNA sequences encoding the same CDR3. The chain links TRBV5-1 to TRBJ2-3; D gene unclear. V was trimmed by 0 bases and J by 0 bases, leaving 5 bases between them. This CDR3 is 14 amino acids long. Per the germline V gene, CDR1 is SGHRS and CDR2 is YFSETQ. As DNA, the CDR3 is TGCGCCAGCAGCTTGGCCGGGAGCACAGATACGCAGTATTTT. Protein sequence: CASSLAGSTDTQYF. Based on the CDR3 plus reference TRBV5-1 and TRBJ2-3, the full variable domain is KAGVTQTPRYLIKTRGQQVTLSCSPISGHRSVSWYQQTPGQGLQFLFEYFSETQRNKGNFPGRFSGRQFSNSRSEMNVSTLELGDSALYLCASSLAGSTDTQYFGPGTRLTVL.

The gene calls are TRBV29-1 and TRBJ2-2; D is ambiguous. V lost 4 bases to trimming and J lost 4 bases, with 4 bases between them. The germline V gene has CDR1 SQVTM and CDR2 ANQGSEA. This CDR3 contains 11 residues. The CDR3 here is CSVVATGELFF. CDR3 DNA: TGCAGCGTTGTAGCCACCGGGGAGCTGTTTTTT.

The V call is TRBV27, the J call TRBJ2-5; D might be TRBD2 (6 bases). Judging by the DNA end, TRBJ2-7 fits better; the J call may be wrong. This CDR3 comprises 15 residues. The germline V gene has CDR1 MNHEY and CDR2 SMNVEV (reference sequence). The CDR3 protein is CASLTRRAGPYEQYF. The CDR3 nucleotides read TGTGCCAGCCTCACCAGGAGGGCCGGACCCTACGAGCAGTACTTC.

The gene calls are TRBV9 and TRBJ2-5, with 9 bases fitting TRBD2. This CDR3 region has 15 residues. Germline CDR1 is SGDLS and CDR2 is YYNGEE. With V trimmed by 3 bases and J by 4 bases, 7 bases remained unmatched. The CDR3 sequence is CASSGGGGALETQYF. The CDR3 DNA sequence: TGTGCCAGCAGCGGGGGCGGGGGGGCCTTAGAGACCCAGTACTTC.

The chain carries TRBV19 and TRBJ1-1, with D perhaps matching TRBD1 (5 bases). This CDR3 contains 12 residues. Germline loops: CDR1 LNHDA, CDR2 SQIVND (reference sequence). V was pared by 7 bases and J by 1 base, with 7 bases between. CDR3 loop: CASKTANTEAFF. Here the CDR3 DNA reads TGTGCCAGTAAGACAGCGAACACTGAAGCTTTCTTT. Combining the CDR3 with reference TRBV19 and TRBJ1-1 gives the whole variable domain DGGITQSPKYLFRKEGQNVTLSCEQNLNHDAMYWYRQDPGQGLRLIYYSQIVNDFQKGDIAEGYSVSREKKESFPLTVTSAQKNPTAFYLCASKTANTEAFFGQGTRLTVV.

This clone was found a few times. The J gene is TRBJ2-5, the V gene TRBV7-7, with TRBD2 identical over 7 bases. The CDR3 has 14 residues. V lost 5 bases to trimming and J lost 5 bases; unmatched junction nucleotides: 8. Germline lookup yields CDR1 SSHAT and CDR2 FNYEAQ (reference sequence). CDR3 sequence reads: CASSPGLVGETQYF. CDR3 bases: TGTGCCAGCAGCCCAGGACTAGTTGGGGAGACCCAGTACTTC. The full variable domain, in which reference TRBV7-7 and TRBJ2-5 provide the parts outside the CDR3, is GAGVSQSPRYKVTKRGQDVTLRCDPISSHATLYWYQQALGQGPEFLTYFNYEAQPDKSGLPSDRFSAERPEGSISTLTIQRTEQRDSAMYRCASSPGLVGETQYFGPGTRLLVL.

The J gene is TRBJ1-1, the V gene TRBV7-9, with TRBD1 identical over 7 bases. Germline loops: CDR1 SEHNR, CDR2 FQNEAQ (reference sequence). The length of the CDR3 is 15 residues. V lost 5 bases, J lost 0 bases, and 6 bases stayed unmatched. Here the CDR3 DNA reads TGTGCCAGCAGCCGTTTACAGGGGATGAACACTGAAGCTTTCTTT. This encodes CASSRLQGMNTEAFF.

This clone occurred once. The chain is built from TRBV2 and TRBJ2-1; D is undetermined. The CDR3 runs 16 residues. Per the germline V gene, CDR1 is SNHLY and CDR2 is FYNNEI. Trimming stripped 0 bases from V and 4 bases from J, with 13 bases between. For the CDR3, the DNA is TGTGCCAGCAGTGAAGCCGGGTATGACCTTTACAATGAGCAGTTCTTC. This encodes CASSEAGYDLYNEQFF.

V usage is TRBV7-6 and J usage is TRBJ2-5, with 7 bases lining up with TRBD2. V was clipped by 8 bases and J by 5 bases; unmatched bases: 8. Germline V gene lookup returns CDR1 SGHVS and CDR2 FNYEAQ. This CDR3 contains 13 residues. The CDR3 spells CASFGGSSETQYF. CDR3 nucleotides: TGTGCCAGCTTCGGCGGGAGTTCGGAGACCCAGTACTTC.

V and J are TRBV4-1 and TRBJ2-7; 7 bases line up with TRBD2. Trimming took 0 bases from V and 3 from J; bases not matched to a gene: 8. Germline-derived CDR1 and CDR2 are MGHRA and YSYEKL. CDR3 length: 16 residues. The CDR3 region is CASSQDRASGFYEQYF. CDR3 DNA sequence: TGCGCCAGCAGCCAAGATAGGGCTAGCGGTTTCTACGAGCAGTACTTC.

With regard to this clone: A junction boundary mismatches the germline segment, possibly from a read error. The genes are TRBV7-9 and TRBJ2-7; D perhaps matches TRBD1 (6 bases). The CDR3 has 13 residues. Looked up from germline, CDR1 is SEHNR and CDR2 is FQNEAQ (reference sequence). The CDR3 region is CSSSLQAGVEQYF. For the CDR3, the DNA is TGTTCCAGCAGCTTACAGGCAGGGGTCGAGCAGTACTTC.

The V gene is TRBV15, the J gene TRBJ2-5; 15 bases are a match to TRBD2. The CDR3 spans 15 residues. Germline lookup yields CDR1 LNHNV and CDR2 YYDKDF (reference sequence). V gave up 0 bases and J gave up 13 bases; unmatched junction bases: 6. CDR3 DNA: TGTGCCACCAGCAGAGAAGTGGGACTAGCGGGAGGTCGGTACTTC. It translates to CATSREVGLAGGRYF.

The count of this clone is one. The chain couples TRBV6-1 to TRBJ1-1; D not resolved. Germline CDR1 is MNHNS and CDR2 is SASEGT. The V gene lost 6 bases and the J gene lost 0 bases, with 8 bases spanning the gap. This CDR3 is built from 13 residues. CDR3 protein: CASRGPLNTEAFF. The CDR3 DNA sequence: TGTGCCAGCAGGGGCCCTTTGAACACTGAAGCTTTCTTT.